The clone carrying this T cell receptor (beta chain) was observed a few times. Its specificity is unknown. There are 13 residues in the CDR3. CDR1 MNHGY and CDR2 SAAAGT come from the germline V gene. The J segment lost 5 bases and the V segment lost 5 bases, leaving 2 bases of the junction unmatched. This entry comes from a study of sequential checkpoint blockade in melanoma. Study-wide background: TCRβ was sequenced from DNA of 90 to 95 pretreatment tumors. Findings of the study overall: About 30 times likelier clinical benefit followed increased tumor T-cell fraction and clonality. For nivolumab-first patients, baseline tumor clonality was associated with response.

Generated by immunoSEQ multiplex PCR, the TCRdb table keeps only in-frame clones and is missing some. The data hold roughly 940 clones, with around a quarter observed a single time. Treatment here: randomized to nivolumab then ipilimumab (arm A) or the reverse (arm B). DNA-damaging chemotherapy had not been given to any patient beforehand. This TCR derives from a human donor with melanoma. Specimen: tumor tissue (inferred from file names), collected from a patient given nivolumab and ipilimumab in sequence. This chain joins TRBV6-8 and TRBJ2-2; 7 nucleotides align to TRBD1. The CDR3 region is CASSDRVTGELFF. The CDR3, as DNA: TGTGCCAGCAGTGACAGGGTTACCGGGGAGCTGTTTTTT.